The subject of this entry is one T cell receptor beta chain. The sample comes from a study of blood T cells in healthy people across ages. Then a second PCR, running roughly 6 to 12 cycles, was carried out with a sample-barcoded 5' primer and a J-beta primer mix. A template-switch adaptor with 12 random nucleotides tagged each cDNA molecule. TCRdb used MiXCR to reprocess the 5' RACE reads, holding one entry per CDR3 protein. The repertoire holds hundreds of thousands of distinct CDR3 sequences, with 35% to 40% as singletons. The CDR3 runs 16 residues. V dropped 6 bases and J dropped 0 bases, with 17 bases sitting between them. CDR1 and CDR2 (germline): MNHEY, SVGEGT.

The source material was blood. The V gene is TRBV6-2 or TRBV6-3, the J gene TRBJ1-1, with D possibly matching TRBD1 (6 bases). This sequence originates from a man aged 18 to 30 in good health. As DNA, the CDR3 is TGTGCCAGCAGCCCCGGGACATGGAGAATGAACACTGAAGCTTTCTTT. Residues: CASSPGTWRMNTEAFF.